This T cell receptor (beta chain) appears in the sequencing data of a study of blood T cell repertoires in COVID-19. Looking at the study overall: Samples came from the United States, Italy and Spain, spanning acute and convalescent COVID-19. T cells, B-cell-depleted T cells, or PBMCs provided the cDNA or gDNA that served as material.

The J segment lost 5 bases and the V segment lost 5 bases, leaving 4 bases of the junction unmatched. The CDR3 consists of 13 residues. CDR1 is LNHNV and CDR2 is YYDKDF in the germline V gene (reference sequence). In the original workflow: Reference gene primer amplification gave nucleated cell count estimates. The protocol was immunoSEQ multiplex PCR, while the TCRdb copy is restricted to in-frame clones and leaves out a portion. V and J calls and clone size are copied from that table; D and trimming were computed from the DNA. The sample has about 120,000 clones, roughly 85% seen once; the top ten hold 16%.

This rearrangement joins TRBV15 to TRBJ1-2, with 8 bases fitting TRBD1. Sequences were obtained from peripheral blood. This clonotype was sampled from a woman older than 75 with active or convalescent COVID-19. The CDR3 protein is CATSPDREYGYTF. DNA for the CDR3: TGTGCCACCAGCCCGGACAGGGAATATGGCTACACCTTC.